The next 3 T cell receptor beta chains were all read from a single sample in a study of T-cell reconstitution after alpha-beta-depleted transplantation in children. Unique molecular identifiers were incorporated when the TCRbeta library was constructed. TCRdb itself ran the PCR reads through MiXCR, one entry per CDR3 protein. The data contain about 640,000 distinct CDR3 sequences, approximately 15% of them seen just once; the ten biggest clones take up over 0.95%. The specimen was PBMCs from the stem cell graft donor, collected from the stem cell graft. These receptors came from a human donor who donated a stem cell graft to a child with acute myeloid leukemia.

This clonotype was counted only a few times. This chain connects TRBV7-8 to TRBJ1-1; D is ambiguous. CDR3 length equals 14 residues. Trimming removed 2 bases from V and 1 base from J, with 8 bases in between. The germline V gene encodes CDR1 SGHVS and CDR2 FQNEAQ. This chain's CDR3 is CASSLPESNTEAFF. The DNA for the CDR3 is TGTGCCAGCAGCTTACCAGAATCGAACACTGAAGCTTTCTTT.

This clonotype showed up many times. The chain is built from TRBV20-1 and TRBJ1-2; no definite D call. V lost 0 bases to trimming and J lost 4 bases, with 9 bases between them. The CDR3 covers 13 residues. Germline assignment: CDR1 DFQATT and CDR2 SNEGSKA (reference sequence). As DNA, the CDR3 is TGCAGTGCTAGAGATCCCGGTTCCTATGGCTACACCTTC. This sequence encodes CSARDPGSYGYTF.

The CDR3 DNA reads as TGTGCCAGCAGTTACCGGGACAATGCCCCCCATTATGAGCAGTTCTTC. Encoded protein: CASSYRDNAPHYEQFF. The gene calls are TRBV6-5 and TRBJ2-1; D might be TRBD1 (6 bases). The germline gives CDR1 MNHEY, CDR2 SVGAGI. The CDR3 contains 16 residues. V was shortened by 2 bases and J by 8 bases, with 19 bases between the two germline ends.